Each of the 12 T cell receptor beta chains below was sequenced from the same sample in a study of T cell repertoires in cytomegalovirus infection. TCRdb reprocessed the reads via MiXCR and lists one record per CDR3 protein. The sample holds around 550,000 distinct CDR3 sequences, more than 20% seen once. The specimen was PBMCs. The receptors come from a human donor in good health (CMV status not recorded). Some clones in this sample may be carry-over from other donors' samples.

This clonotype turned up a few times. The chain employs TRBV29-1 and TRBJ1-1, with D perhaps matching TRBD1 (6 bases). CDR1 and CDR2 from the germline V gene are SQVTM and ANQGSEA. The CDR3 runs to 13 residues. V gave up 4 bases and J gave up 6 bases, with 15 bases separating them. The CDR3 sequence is CSVAAEGGPEAFF. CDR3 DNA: TGCAGCGTTGCAGCTGAAGGGGGGCCTGAAGCTTTCTTT.

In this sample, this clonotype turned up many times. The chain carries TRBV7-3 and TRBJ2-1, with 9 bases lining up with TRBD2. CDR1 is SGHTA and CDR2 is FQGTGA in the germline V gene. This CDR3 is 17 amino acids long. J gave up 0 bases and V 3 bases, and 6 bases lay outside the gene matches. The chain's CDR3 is CASSFGLAGSSYNEQFF. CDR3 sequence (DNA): TGTGCCAGCAGCTTCGGTCTAGCGGGAAGCTCCTACAATGAGCAGTTCTTC. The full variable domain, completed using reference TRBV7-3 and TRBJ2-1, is GAGVSQTPSNKVTEKGKYVELRCDPISGHTALYWYRQSLGQGPEFLIYFQGTGAADDSGLPNDRFFAVRPEGSVSTLKIQRTERGDSAVYLCASSFGLAGSSYNEQFFGPGTRLTVL.

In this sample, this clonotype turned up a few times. This chain's CDR3 is CASSETGTSGFF. CDR3 in DNA: TGCGCCAGCAGTGAGACCGGGACTAGCGGTTTCTTC. The V call is TRBV10-2, the J call TRBJ2-1; 11 bases agree with TRBD2. This CDR3 region has 12 residues. CDR1 is WSHSY and CDR2 is SAAADI in the germline V gene. V lost 2 bases to trimming and J lost 16 bases; unmatched junction nucleotides: 4.

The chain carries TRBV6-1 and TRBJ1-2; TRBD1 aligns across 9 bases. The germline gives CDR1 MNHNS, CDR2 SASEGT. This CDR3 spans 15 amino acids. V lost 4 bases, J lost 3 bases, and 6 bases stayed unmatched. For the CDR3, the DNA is TGTGCCAGCAGTGGGGGGACAGGGAGTCACTATGGCTACACCTTC. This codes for CASSGGTGSHYGYTF.

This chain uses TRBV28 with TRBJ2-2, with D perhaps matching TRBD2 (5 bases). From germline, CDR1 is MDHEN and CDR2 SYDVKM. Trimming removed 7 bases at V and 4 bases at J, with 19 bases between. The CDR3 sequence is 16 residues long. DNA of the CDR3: TGTGCCAGCATCCTCTCGGGGAGCGTCGGCACCGGGGAGCTGTTTTTT. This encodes CASILSGSVGTGELFF.

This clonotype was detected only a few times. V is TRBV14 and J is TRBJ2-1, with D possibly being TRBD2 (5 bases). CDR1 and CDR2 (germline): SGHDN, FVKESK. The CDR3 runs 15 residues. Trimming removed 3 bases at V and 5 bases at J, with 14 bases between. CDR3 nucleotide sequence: TGTGCCAGCAGCCATAAACGGGAAAGGAACAATGAGCAGTTCTTC. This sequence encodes CASSHKRERNNEQFF. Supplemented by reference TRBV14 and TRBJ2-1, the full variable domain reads EAGVTQFPSHSVIEKGQTVTLRCDPISGHDNLYWYRRVMGKEIKFLLHFVKESKQDESGMPNNRFLAERTGGTYSTLKVQPAELEDSGVYFCASSHKRERNNEQFFGPGTRLTVL.

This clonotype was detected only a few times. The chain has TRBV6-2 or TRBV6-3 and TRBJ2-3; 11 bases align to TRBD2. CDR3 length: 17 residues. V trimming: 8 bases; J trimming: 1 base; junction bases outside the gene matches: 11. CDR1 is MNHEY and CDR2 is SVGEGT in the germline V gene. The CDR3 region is CASAPPPGLAGTDTQYF. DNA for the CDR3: TGTGCCAGCGCTCCACCTCCGGGACTAGCGGGCACAGATACGCAGTATTTT.

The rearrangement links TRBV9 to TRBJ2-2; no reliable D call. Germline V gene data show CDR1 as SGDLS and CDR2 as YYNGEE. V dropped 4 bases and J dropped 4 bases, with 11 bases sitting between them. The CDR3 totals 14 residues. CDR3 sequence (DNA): TGTGCCAGCAGCCCTAACAGTTTCACCGGGGAGCTGTTTTTT. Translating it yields CASSPNSFTGELFF.

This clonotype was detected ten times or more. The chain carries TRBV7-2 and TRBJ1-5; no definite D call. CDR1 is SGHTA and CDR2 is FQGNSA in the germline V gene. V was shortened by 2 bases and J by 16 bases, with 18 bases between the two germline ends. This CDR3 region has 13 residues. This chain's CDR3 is CASSLLLEASRHF. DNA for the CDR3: TGTGCCAGCAGCTTACTGCTAGAGGCCAGCCGACATTTT.

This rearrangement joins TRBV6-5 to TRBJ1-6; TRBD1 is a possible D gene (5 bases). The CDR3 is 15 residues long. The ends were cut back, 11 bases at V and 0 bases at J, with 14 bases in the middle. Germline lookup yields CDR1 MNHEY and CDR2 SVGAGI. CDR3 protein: CASGVRSSYNSPLHF. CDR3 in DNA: TGTGCCTCGGGGGTACGAAGCTCCTATAATTCACCCCTCCACTTT.

The CDR3 region has the DNA TGTGCCAGCAGCCCGAAGACCTCGGGAGTCAACTACAATGAGCAGTTCTTC. Its protein product is CASSPKTSGVNYNEQFF. The chain has TRBV7-9 and TRBJ2-1; a possible D gene is TRBD2 (6 bases). CDR1 and CDR2 (germline): SEHNR, FQNEAQ (reference sequence). This CDR3 spans 17 amino acids. Trimming removed 5 bases from V and 3 bases from J, with 20 bases in between.

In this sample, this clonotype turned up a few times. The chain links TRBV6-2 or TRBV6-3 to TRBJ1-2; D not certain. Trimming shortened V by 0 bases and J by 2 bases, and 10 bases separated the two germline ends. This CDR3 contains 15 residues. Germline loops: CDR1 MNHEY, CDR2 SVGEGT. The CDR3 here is CASSYSGRLNYGYTF. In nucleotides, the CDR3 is TGTGCCAGCAGTTACTCTGGCCGACTGAACTATGGCTACACCTTC.